Each of the 18 T cell receptor beta chains below was sequenced from the same sample in a study of graft-versus-host responses after intestinal transplantation. Sequencing was performed with immunoSEQ multiplex PCR; in TCRdb, only in-frame clones are kept and a portion is missing. The sample has approximately 70,000 clones, around 90% seen once. The sequenced sample was bone marrow, obtained 700 to 750 days after intestinal transplantation. Receptor source: a human patient who received an intestinal transplant, so some T cells may come from the graft donor.

The rearrangement uses TRBV10-2 and TRBJ2-5, with a weak D call TRBD2 (6 bases). CDR1 WSHSY and CDR2 SAAADI come from the germline V gene. The ends were cut back, 2 bases at V and 4 bases at J, with 14 bases in the middle. The CDR3 is made up of 15 amino acids. For the CDR3, the DNA is TGCGCCAGCAGTGAGGATGGCCGGAGGGGAGAGACCCAGTACTTC. Amino acids: CASSEDGRRGETQYF.

The chain recombines TRBV4-2 with TRBJ2-5; TRBD2 matches at 7 bases. There are 16 residues in the CDR3. The junction had 9 bases not matched to a gene; V was cut back by 0 bases and J by 5 bases. CDR1 is LGHNA, CDR2 YNFKEQ, per germline. CDR3 protein: CASSQETGLVRETQYF. CDR3 DNA sequence: TGTGCCAGCAGCCAAGAAACCGGACTAGTGCGGGAGACCCAGTACTTC.

In its sample, this clone was seen once. The rearrangement links TRBV4-1 to TRBJ1-1, with TRBD1 as a possible D gene (6 bases). V dropped 1 base and J dropped 1 base, with 19 bases sitting between them. Germline V CDR1 and CDR2: MGHRA, YSYEKL. CDR3 length equals 18 residues. The CDR3 spells CASSQGLQSQGWNTEAFF. CDR3 in DNA: TGCGCCAGCAGCCAAGGGCTTCAATCGCAGGGGTGGAACACTGAAGCTTTCTTT.

This chain uses TRBV25-1 with TRBJ2-5; D unresolved. CDR1 MGHDK and CDR2 SYGVNS come from the germline V gene. The CDR3 contains 13 residues. Trimming removed 5 bases at V and 4 bases at J, with 11 bases between. In nucleotides, the CDR3 is TGTGCCAGCAGTTCCCGGCCCCTAGAGACCCAGTACTTC. This sequence encodes CASSSRPLETQYF.

This clone was seen only once. The gene calls are TRBV12-5 and TRBJ1-3; no clear D. Germline CDR1 is LGHNT and CDR2 is FRNRAP. V was pared by 0 bases and J by 0 bases, with 9 bases between. The CDR3 has 16 amino acids. The CDR3 protein is CASGLVPDGSGNTIYF. The CDR3 DNA is TGTGCTAGTGGTTTGGTACCGGACGGCTCTGGAAACACCATATATTTT.

The chain has TRBV6-6 and TRBJ1-5, with D possibly TRBD1 on 6 matching bases. The CDR3 has 15 residues. CDR1 and CDR2 from the germline V gene are MNHNY and SVGAGI (reference sequence). V was cut by 6 bases and J by 3 bases, with 15 bases left in between. The CDR3 sequence is CASSLEGGPNQPQHF. The CDR3 DNA is TGTGCCAGCAGCTTAGAAGGGGGACCCAATCAGCCCCAGCATTTT.

This clone was recorded only once. The V gene is TRBV6-5, the J gene TRBJ1-5; D is undetermined. This CDR3 has 14 amino acids. CDR1 is MNHEY and CDR2 is SVGAGI in the germline V gene. The V end lost 0 bases, the J end lost 7 bases, and 10 bases lay between the germline ends. CDR3 region: CASSYSGGQQPQHF. The DNA of the CDR3 is TGTGCCAGCAGTTACTCAGGCGGGCAACAGCCCCAGCATTTT.

This chain joins TRBV7-9 and TRBJ1-2, with 7 positions matching TRBD1. After removal of 5 bases from V and 1 base from J, the junction contained 7 bases not matched to a gene. Germline V lookup: CDR1 SEHNR, CDR2 FQNEAQ (reference sequence). CDR3 length: 15 amino acids. As DNA, the CDR3 is TGTGCCAGCAGCCCAGGGGGGGGCGTTAACTATGGCTACACCTTC. Protein product: CASSPGGGVNYGYTF.

The CDR3 loop reads CASNTRRGLLTSGANVLTF. Written as DNA, the CDR3 is TGTGCCAGCAATACAAGGCGGGGACTGCTGACATCTGGGGCCAACGTCCTGACTTTC. The chain employs TRBV28 and TRBJ2-6; TRBD2 might be the D (6 bases). In germline, CDR1 is MDHEN, CDR2 SYDVKM. The CDR3 spans 19 residues. The V and J ends lost 7 bases and 1 base respectively, with 23 bases between them.

This chain joins TRBV18 and TRBJ2-2; 10 bases match TRBD1. V lost 6 bases, J lost 7 bases, and 8 bases stayed unmatched. CDR1 KGHSH and CDR2 LQKENI come from the germline V gene. This CDR3 has 15 amino acids. Written as DNA, the CDR3 is TGTGCCAGCTCGCCCCAGACAGGGGGCGACGGGGAGCTGTTTTTT. This translates into CASSPQTGGDGELFF.

V usage is TRBV19 and J usage is TRBJ2-5; 7 bases match TRBD1. CDR1 is LNHDA and CDR2 is SQIVND in the germline V gene (reference sequence). V lost 6 bases to trimming and J lost 5 bases; unmatched junction nucleotides: 6. The CDR3 loop spans 13 amino acids. The CDR3 DNA reads TGTGCCAGTAGCCACAGGGGCCCGGAGACCCAGTACTTC. Amino acid sequence: CASSHRGPETQYF.

The J gene is TRBJ1-1, the V gene TRBV25-1, with 11 bases matching TRBD1. Germline lookup yields CDR1 MGHDK and CDR2 SYGVNS. The CDR3 covers 14 residues. Losses at the gene ends were 3 bases for V and 10 bases for J; bases not matched to a gene: 7. CDR3 DNA sequence: TGTGCCAGCAGTGACCAAATCGGACAGGGGGCAGCTTTCTTT. Translating gives CASSDQIGQGAAFF. Using reference TRBV25-1 and TRBJ1-1 for the parts outside the CDR3, the full variable domain is EADIYQTPRYLVIGTGKKITLECSQTMGHDKMYWYQQDPGMELHLIHYSYGVNSTEKGDLSSESTVSRIRTEHFPLTLESARPSHTSQYLCASSDQIGQGAAFFGQGTRLTVV.

V is TRBV5-1 and J is TRBJ1-6; TRBD1 might be the D (5 bases). Trimming took 0 bases from V and 3 from J, leaving 16 bases between them. This CDR3 is 18 amino acids long. Germline V CDR1 and CDR2: SGHRS, YFSETQ. CDR3 DNA sequence: TGCGCCAGCAGCTTGGTTCAATCCCGGGGACGCTATAATTCACCCCTCCACTTT. Its translation: CASSLVQSRGRYNSPLHF.

The chain is built from TRBV27 and TRBJ2-3; tentatively, D is TRBD1 or TRBD2 (6 bases each). The germline V gene encodes CDR1 MNHEY and CDR2 SMNVEV (reference sequence). This CDR3 has 16 residues. Trimming shortened V by 3 bases and J by 2 bases, and 15 bases separated the two germline ends. For the CDR3, the DNA is TGTGCCAGCAGTTTTATACGGGGGCGGATCACAGATACGCAGTATTTT. As protein: CASSFIRGRITDTQYF.

The CDR3 spells CASSYERSPLHF. The CDR3 nucleotides read TGTGCCAGCAGTTATGAGAGGTCCCCCCTCCACTTT. This chain uses TRBV6-6 with TRBJ1-6; no firm D call. Trimming took off 3 bases at V and 13 bases at J, with 10 bases between the two ends. CDR3 length: 12 amino acids. CDR1 MNHNY and CDR2 SVGAGI come from the germline V gene (reference sequence).

The chain is built from TRBV5-1 and TRBJ2-3, with D perhaps TRBD1 (6 bases). CDR1 is SGHRS, CDR2 YFSETQ, per germline. Trimming took 7 bases from V and 6 from J, leaving 21 bases between them. The CDR3 totals 15 residues. The CDR3 coding sequence is TGCGCCAGCCTCGCGCACAGGGCTGACAACGATACGCAGTATTTT. It yields the protein CASLAHRADNDTQYF.

CDR3 bases: TGCGCCAGCAGCTTGGCGGGACAGGGGGCCGGGGAGCTGTTTTTT. It is translated as CASSLAGQGAGELFF. The V and J genes are TRBV5-1 and TRBJ2-2, with 11 bases fitting TRBD1. Germline V gene lookup returns CDR1 SGHRS and CDR2 YFSETQ. The CDR3 spans 15 residues. Trimming took 0 bases from V and 6 from J; bases not matched to a gene: 1.

The chain is built from TRBV5-1 and TRBJ2-4; TRBD2 aligns across 11 bases. Trimming took 4 bases from V and 6 from J; bases not matched to a gene: 3. Germline loops: CDR1 SGHRS, CDR2 YFSETQ. The CDR3 spans 14 residues. The CDR3 spells CASSAGTSGNIQYF. In nucleotides, the CDR3 is TGCGCCAGCAGCGCCGGGACTAGCGGAAACATTCAGTACTTC.